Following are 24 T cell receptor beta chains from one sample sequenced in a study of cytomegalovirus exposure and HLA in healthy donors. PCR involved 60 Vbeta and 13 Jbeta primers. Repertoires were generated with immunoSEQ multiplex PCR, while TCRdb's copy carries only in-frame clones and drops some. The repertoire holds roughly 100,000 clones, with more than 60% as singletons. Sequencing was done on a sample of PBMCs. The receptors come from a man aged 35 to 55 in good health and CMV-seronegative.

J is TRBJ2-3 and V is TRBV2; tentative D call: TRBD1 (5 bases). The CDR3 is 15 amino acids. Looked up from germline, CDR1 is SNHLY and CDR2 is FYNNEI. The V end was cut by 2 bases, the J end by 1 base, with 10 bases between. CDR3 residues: CASSEYRIGTDTQYF. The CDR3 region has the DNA TGTGCCAGCAGTGAATACAGGATAGGCACAGATACGCAGTATTTT.

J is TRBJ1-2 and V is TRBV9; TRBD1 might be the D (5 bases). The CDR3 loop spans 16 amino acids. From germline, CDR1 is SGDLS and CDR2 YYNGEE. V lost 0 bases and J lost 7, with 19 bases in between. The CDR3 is CASSVGTLLGLSGYTF. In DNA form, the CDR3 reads TGTGCCAGCAGCGTAGGTACGTTGCTGGGGCTCTCTGGCTACACCTTC. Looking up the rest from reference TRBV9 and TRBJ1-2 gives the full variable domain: DSGVTQTPKHLITATGQRVTLRCSPRSGDLSVYWYQQSLDQGLQFLIQYYNGEERAKGNILERFSAQQFPDLHSELNLSSLELGDSALYFCASSVGTLLGLSGYTFGSGTRLTVV.

The chain's CDR3 is CASSEGAGPDRMNTGELFF. CDR3 nucleotide sequence: TGTGCCAGCAGCGAGGGGGCCGGCCCGGACAGGATGAACACCGGGGAGCTGTTTTTT. The chain has TRBV9 and TRBJ2-2; 7 positions agree with TRBD1. CDR1 and CDR2 (germline): SGDLS, YYNGEE. This CDR3 region has 19 residues. V dropped 3 bases and J dropped 1; count of bases not matched to a gene: 15. Based on the CDR3 plus reference TRBV9 and TRBJ2-2, the full variable domain is DSGVTQTPKHLITATGQRVTLRCSPRSGDLSVYWYQQSLDQGLQFLIQYYNGEERAKGNILERFSAQQFPDLHSELNLSSLELGDSALYFCASSEGAGPDRMNTGELFFGEGSRLTVL.

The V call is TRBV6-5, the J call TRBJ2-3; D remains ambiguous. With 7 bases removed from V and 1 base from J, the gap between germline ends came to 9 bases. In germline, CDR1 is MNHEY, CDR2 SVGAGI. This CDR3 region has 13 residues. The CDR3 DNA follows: TGTGCCAGCAAGGCAGAGGGCACAGATACGCAGTATTTT. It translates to CASKAEGTDTQYF.

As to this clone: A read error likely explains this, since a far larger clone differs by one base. The chain's CDR3 is CASSPNTEQFF. The CDR3 DNA follows: TGTGCCAGCAGCCCCAACACTGAGCAGTTCTTC. V and J are TRBV7-9 and TRBJ2-1; D is undetermined. Germline lookup yields CDR1 SEHNR and CDR2 FQNEAQ (reference sequence). The CDR3 runs 11 residues. V lost 5 bases to trimming and J lost 9 bases, with 8 bases between them.

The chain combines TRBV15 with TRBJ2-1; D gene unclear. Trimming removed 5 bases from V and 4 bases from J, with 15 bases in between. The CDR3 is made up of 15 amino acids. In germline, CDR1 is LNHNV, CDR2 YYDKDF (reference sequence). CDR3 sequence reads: CATSLRSGNYNEQFF. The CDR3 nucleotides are TGTGCCACCAGCTTGAGGTCCGGAAATTACAATGAGCAGTTCTTC.

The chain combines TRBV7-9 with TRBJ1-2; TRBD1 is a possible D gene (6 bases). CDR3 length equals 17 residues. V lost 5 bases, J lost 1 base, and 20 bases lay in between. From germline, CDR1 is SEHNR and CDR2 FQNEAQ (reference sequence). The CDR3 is CASSPPTGPLLNYGYTF. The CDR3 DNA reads TGTGCCAGCAGCCCGCCGACAGGACCCCTTCTTAACTATGGCTACACCTTC.

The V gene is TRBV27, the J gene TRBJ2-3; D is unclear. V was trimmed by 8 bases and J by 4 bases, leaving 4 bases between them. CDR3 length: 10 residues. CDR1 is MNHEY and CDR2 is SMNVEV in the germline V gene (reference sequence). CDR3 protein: CASGADTQYF. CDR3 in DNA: TGTGCCAGCGGAGCAGATACGCAGTATTTT.

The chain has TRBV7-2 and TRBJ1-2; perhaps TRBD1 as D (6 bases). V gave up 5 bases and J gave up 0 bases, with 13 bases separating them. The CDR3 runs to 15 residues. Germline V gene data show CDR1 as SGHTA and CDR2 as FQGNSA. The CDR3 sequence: CASSPNRVANYGYTF. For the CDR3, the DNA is TGTGCCAGCAGCCCAAACAGGGTAGCTAACTATGGCTACACCTTC.

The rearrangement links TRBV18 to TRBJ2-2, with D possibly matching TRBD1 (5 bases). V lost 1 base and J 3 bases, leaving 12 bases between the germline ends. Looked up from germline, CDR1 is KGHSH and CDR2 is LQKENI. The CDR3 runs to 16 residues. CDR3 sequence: CASSPRGAADTGELFF. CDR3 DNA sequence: TGTGCCAGCTCACCACGTGGGGCCGCGGACACCGGGGAGCTGTTTTTT.

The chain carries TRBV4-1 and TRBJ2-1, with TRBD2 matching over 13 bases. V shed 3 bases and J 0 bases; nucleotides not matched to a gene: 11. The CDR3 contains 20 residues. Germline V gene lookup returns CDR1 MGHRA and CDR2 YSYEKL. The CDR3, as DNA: TGCGCCAGCAGCCAGGCAAGACTAGCGGGGGGTCAGGGCTCCTACAATGAGCAGTTCTTC. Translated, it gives CASSQARLAGGQGSYNEQFF.

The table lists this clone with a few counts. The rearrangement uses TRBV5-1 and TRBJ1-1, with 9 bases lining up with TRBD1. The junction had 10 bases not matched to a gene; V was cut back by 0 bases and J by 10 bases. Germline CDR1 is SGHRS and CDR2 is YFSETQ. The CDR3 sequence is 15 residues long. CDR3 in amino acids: CASSLEVQGADGAFF. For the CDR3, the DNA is TGCGCCAGCAGCTTGGAAGTACAGGGGGCGGATGGAGCTTTCTTT. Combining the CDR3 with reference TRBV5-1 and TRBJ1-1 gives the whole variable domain KAGVTQTPRYLIKTRGQQVTLSCSPISGHRSVSWYQQTPGQGLQFLFEYFSETQRNKGNFPGRFSGRQFSNSRSEMNVSTLELGDSALYLCASSLEVQGADGAFFGQGTRLTVV.

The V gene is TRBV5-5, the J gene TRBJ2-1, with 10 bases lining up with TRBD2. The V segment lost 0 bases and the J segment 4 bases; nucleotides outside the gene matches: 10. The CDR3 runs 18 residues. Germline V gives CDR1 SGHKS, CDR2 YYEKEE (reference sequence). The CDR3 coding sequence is TGTGCCAGCAGCTTGGAGGATACCGGGACTAGCGTATACAATGAGCAGTTCTTC. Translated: CASSLEDTGTSVYNEQFF.

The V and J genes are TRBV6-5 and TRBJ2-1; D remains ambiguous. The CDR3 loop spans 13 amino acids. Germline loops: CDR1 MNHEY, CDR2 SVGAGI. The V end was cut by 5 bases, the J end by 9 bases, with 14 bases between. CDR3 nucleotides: TGTGCCAGCAGTGTCGCGGCAGAAGGTGAGCAGTTCTTC. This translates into CASSVAAEGEQFF.

The CDR3 region has the DNA TGTGCCAGCACCAGGGACAGGTCTTACGAGCAGTACTTC. Its protein is CASTRDRSYEQYF. The chain combines TRBV11-2 with TRBJ2-7, with TRBD1 matching 8 bases. The V and J ends lost 7 bases and 4 bases, in that order; junction bases with no gene match: 6. There are 13 residues in the CDR3. Germline loops: CDR1 SGHAT, CDR2 FQNNGV. The variable domain in full, with the rest retrieved from reference TRBV11-2 and TRBJ2-7, is EAGVAQSPRYKIIEKRQSVAFWCNPISGHATLYWYQQILGQGPKLLIQFQNNGVVDDSQLPKDRFSAERLKGVDSTLKIQPAKLEDSAVYLCASTRDRSYEQYFGPGTRLTVT.

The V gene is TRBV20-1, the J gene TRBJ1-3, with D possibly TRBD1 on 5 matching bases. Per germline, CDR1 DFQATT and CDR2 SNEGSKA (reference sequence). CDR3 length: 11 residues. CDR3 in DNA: TGCACCGCGGGGGGGGGAAACACCATATATTTT. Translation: CTAGGGNTIYF.

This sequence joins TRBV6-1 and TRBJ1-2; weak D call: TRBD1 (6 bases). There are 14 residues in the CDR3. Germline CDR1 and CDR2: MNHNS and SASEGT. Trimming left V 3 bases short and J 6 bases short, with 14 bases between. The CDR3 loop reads CASSERTASDGYTF. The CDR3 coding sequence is TGTGCCAGCAGTGAGAGGACAGCGAGCGATGGCTACACCTTC.

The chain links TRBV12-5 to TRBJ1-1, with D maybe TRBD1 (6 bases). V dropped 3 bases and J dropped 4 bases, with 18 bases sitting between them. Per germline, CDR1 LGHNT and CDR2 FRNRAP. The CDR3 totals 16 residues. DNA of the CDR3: TGTGCTAGTGGTTTTTTGGGGACACGGTATTTCACTGAAGCTTTCTTT. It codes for CASGFLGTRYFTEAFF.

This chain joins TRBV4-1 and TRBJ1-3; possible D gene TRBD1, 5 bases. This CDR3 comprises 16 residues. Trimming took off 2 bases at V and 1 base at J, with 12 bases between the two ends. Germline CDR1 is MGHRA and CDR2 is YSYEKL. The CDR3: CASSQRVGGSGNTIYF. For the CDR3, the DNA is TGCGCCAGCAGCCAAAGAGTGGGGGGTTCTGGAAACACCATATATTTT.

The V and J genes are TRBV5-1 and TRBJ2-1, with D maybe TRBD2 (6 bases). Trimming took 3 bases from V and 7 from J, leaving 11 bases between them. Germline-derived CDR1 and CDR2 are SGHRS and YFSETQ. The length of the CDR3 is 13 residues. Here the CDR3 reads CASSSGTPNEQFF. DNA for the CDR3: TGCGCCAGCAGCTCCGGGACTCCGAATGAGCAGTTCTTC.

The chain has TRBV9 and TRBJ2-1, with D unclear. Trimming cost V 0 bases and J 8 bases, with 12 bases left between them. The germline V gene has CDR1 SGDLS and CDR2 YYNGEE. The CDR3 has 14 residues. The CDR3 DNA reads TGTGCCAGCAGCGTAGTCTCCTGGGCCGATGAGCAGTTCTTC. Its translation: CASSVVSWADEQFF.

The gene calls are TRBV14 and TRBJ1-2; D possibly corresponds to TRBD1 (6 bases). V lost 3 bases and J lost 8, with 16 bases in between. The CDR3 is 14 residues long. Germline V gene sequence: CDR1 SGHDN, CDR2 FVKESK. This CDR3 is CASSQSRGTEGYTF. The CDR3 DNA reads TGTGCCAGCAGCCAGTCCAGGGGAACGGAAGGCTACACCTTC.

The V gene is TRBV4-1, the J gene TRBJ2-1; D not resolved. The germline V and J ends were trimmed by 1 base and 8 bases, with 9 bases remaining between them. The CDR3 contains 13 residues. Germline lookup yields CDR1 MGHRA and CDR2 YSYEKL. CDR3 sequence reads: CASSQGLGYEQFF. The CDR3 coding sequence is TGCGCCAGCAGCCAAGGCCTCGGGTATGAGCAGTTCTTC.

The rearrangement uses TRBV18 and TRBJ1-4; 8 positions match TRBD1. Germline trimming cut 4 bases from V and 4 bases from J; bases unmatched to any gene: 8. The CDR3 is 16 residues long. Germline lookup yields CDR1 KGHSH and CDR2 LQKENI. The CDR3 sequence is CASSLRQGRSNEKLFF. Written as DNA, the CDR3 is TGTGCCAGCTCACTCCGACAGGGGCGAAGTAATGAAAAACTGTTTTTT. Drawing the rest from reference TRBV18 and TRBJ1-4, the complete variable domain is NAGVMQNPRHLVRRRGQEARLRCSPMKGHSHVYWYRQLPEEGLKFMVYLQKENIIDESGMPKERFSAEFPKEGPSILRIQQVVRGDSAAYFCASSLRQGRSNEKLFFGSGTQLSVL.